This T cell receptor beta chain was identified during a study of cytomegalovirus exposure and HLA in healthy donors. Study as a whole: A prior analysis found 117 million unique TCR beta sequences from approximately 200 million T cells.

General observations from the study: Researchers reported in a later analysis that a missense DCLRE1C variant was tied to TCR beta V- and J-gene trimming. In an earlier analysis, most TCR beta V segments were productive about 87% or about 30% of the time.

This clone appeared a few times. Its target is not known. Germline V CDR1 and CDR2: MDHEN, SYDVKM. The V and J ends lost 5 bases and 6 bases respectively, with 20 bases between them. CDR3 length: 16 residues. The PCR employed 60 Vbeta primers together with 13 Jbeta primers. Sequencing was performed with immunoSEQ multiplex PCR; in TCRdb, only in-frame clones are kept and a portion is missing. Of roughly 200,000 clones listed, around 76% are singletons. The source material was PBMCs. V is TRBV28 and J is TRBJ1-5; D is uncertain. This sequence was found in a man between 18 and 35 years old in good health and CMV-seronegative. The CDR3 reads CASSPSPGWLVQPQHF. The CDR3 DNA is TGTGCCAGCAGTCCCAGTCCGGGTTGGTTGGTTCAGCCCCAGCATTTT.